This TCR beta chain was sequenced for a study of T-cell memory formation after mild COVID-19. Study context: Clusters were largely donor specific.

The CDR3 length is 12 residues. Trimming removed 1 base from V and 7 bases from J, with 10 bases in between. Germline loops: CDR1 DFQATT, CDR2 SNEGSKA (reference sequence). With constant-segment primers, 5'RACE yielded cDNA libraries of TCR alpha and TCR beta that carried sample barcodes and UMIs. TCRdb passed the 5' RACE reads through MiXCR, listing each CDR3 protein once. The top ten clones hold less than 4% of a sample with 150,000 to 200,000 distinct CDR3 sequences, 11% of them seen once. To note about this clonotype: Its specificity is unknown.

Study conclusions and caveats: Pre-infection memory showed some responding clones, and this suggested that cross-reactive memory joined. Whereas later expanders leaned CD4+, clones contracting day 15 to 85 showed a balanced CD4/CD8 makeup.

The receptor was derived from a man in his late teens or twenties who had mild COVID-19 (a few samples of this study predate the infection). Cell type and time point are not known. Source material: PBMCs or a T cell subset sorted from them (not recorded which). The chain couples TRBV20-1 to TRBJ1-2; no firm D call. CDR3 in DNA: TGCAGTGCTAGAGGACCCGACGGTGGCTACACCTTC. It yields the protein CSARGPDGGYTF.